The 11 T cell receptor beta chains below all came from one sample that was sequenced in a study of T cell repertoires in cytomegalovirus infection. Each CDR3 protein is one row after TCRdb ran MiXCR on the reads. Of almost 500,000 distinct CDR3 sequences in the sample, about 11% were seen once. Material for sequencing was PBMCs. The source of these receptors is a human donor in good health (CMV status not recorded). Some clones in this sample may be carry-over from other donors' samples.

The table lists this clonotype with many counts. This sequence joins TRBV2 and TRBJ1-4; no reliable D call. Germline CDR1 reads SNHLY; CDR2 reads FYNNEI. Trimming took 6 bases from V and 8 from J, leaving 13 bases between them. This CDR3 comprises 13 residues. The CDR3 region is CASRVGVQEKLFF. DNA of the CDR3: TGTGCCAGCAGAGTCGGGGTCCAAGAAAAACTGTTTTTT.

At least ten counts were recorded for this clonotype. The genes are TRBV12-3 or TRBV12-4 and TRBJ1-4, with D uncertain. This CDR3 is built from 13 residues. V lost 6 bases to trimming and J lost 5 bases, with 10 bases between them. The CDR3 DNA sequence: TGTGCCAGCAGACGGACTATAAATGAAAAACTGTTTTTT. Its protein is CASRRTINEKLFF.

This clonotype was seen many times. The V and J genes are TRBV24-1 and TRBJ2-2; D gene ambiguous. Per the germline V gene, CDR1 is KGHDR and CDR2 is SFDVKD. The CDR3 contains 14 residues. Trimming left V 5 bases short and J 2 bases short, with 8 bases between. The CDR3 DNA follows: TGTGCCACCAGTGCCCGGGTTAACACCGGGGAGCTGTTTTTT. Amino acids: CATSARVNTGELFF.

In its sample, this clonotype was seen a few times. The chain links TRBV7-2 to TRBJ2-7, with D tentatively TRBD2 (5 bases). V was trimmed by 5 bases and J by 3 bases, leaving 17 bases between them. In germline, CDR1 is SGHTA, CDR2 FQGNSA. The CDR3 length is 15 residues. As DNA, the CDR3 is TGTGCCAGCAGCCTGGGAGTACTGAAGGTCTACGAGCAGTACTTC. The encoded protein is CASSLGVLKVYEQYF.

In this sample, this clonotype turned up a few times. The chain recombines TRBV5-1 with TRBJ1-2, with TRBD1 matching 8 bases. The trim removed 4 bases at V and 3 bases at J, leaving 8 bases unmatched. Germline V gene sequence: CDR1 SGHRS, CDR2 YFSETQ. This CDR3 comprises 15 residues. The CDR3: CASSHRQGQDYGYTF. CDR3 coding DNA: TGCGCCAGCAGCCACCGACAGGGACAGGACTATGGCTACACCTTC.

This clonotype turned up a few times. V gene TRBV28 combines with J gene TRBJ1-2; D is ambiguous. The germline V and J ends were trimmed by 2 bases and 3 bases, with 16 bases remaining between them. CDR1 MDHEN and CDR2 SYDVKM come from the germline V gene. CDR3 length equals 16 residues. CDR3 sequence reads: CASSLPLRGRHYGYTF. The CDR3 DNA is TGTGCCAGCAGTTTACCGCTTCGAGGCCGGCACTATGGCTACACCTTC.

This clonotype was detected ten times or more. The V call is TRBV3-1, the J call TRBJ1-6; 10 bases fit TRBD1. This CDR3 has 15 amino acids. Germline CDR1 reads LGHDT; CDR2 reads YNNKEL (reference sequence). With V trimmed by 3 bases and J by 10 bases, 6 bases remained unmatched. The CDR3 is CASSHTGTGVSPLHF. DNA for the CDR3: TGTGCCAGCAGCCATACCGGGACAGGGGTATCACCCCTCCACTTT.

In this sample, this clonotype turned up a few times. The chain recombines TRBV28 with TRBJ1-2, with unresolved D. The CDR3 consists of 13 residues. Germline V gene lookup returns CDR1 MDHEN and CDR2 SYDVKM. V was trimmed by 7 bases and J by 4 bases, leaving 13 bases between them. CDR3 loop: CASTTVIGYGYTF. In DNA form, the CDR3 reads TGTGCCAGCACCACCGTAATAGGCTATGGCTACACCTTC.

The CDR3 sequence is CASSLTTGGERNTEAFF. CDR3 nucleotide sequence: TGTGCCAGCAGCTTAACTACAGGGGGAGAAAGGAACACTGAAGCTTTCTTT. V gene TRBV7-3 combines with J gene TRBJ1-1, with 8 bases matching TRBD1. CDR1 and CDR2 (germline): SGHTA, FQGTGA. With 0 bases clipped from V and 1 base from J, the junction kept 7 bases outside the gene matches. This CDR3 is 17 amino acids long.

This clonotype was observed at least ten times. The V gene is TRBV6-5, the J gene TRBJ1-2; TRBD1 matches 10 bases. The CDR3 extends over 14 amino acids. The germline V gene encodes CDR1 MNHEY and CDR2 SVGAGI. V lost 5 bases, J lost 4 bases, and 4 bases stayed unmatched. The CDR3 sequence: CASSRQGAGYGYTF. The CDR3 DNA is TGTGCCAGCAGTCGACAGGGGGCTGGCTATGGCTACACCTTC.

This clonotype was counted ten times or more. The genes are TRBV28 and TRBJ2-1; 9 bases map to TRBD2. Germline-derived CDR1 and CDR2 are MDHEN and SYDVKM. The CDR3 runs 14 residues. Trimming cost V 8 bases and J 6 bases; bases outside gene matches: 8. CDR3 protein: CASETSGVFNEQFF. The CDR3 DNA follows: TGTGCCAGCGAGACTAGCGGCGTCTTCAATGAGCAGTTCTTC. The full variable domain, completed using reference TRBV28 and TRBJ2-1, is DVKVTQSSRYLVKRTGEKVFLECVQDMDHENMFWYRQDPGLGLRLIYFSYDVKMKEKGDIPEGYSVSREKKERFSLILESASTNQTSMYLCASETSGVFNEQFFGPGTRLTVL.